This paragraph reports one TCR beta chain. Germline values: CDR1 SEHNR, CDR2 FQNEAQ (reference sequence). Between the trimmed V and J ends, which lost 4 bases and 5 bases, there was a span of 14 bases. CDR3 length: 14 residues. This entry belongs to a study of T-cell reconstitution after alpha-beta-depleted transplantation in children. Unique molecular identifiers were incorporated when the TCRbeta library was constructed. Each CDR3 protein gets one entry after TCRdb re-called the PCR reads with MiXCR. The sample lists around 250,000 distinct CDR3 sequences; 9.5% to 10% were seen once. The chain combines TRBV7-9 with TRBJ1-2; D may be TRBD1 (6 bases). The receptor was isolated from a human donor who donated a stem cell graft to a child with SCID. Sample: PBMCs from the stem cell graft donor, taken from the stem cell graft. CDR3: CASSSSGDGYGYTF. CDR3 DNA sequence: TGTGCCAGCAGCTCTTCAGGGGATGGGTATGGCTACACCTTC.